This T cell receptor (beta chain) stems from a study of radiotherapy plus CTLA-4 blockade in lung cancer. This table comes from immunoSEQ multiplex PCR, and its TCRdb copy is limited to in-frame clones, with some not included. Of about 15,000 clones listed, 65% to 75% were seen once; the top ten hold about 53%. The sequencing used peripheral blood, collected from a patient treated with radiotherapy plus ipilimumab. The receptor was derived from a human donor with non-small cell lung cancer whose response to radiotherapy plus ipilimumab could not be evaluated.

The CDR3 coding sequence is TGTGCCAGCAGCGCCACCGGAACAGGGTCAGATACGCAGTATTTT. Translation: CASSATGTGSDTQYF. The chain recombines TRBV9 with TRBJ2-3, with D possibly matching TRBD1 (6 bases). From germline, CDR1 is SGDLS and CDR2 YYNGEE. V lost 3 bases to trimming and J lost 4 bases, with 15 bases between them. This CDR3 has 15 amino acids. Complete variable domain (other parts from reference TRBV9 and TRBJ2-3): DSGVTQTPKHLITATGQRVTLRCSPRSGDLSVYWYQQSLDQGLQFLIQYYNGEERAKGNILERFSAQQFPDLHSELNLSSLELGDSALYFCASSATGTGSDTQYFGPGTRLTVL.